The 2 T cell receptor beta chains listed next were all sequenced from one sample in a study of cytomegalovirus exposure and HLA in healthy donors. Measured with immunoSEQ multiplex PCR; TCRdb has only the in-frame clones, and not every one. The data show 150,000 to 200,000 clones, roughly 91% seen once. The sample consisted of PBMCs. The receptor set was obtained from a woman aged 18-29 years in good health and CMV-seropositive.

The rearrangement joins TRBV7-9 to TRBJ2-7, with 11 bases identical to TRBD1. With V trimmed by 5 bases and J by 7 bases, 13 bases remained unmatched. The germline V gene has CDR1 SEHNR and CDR2 FQNEAQ (reference sequence). The CDR3 is made up of 16 amino acids. The CDR3 reads CASSPGAGQGVREQYF. The DNA for the CDR3 is TGTGCCAGCAGCCCAGGGGCGGGACAGGGGGTTCGGGAGCAGTACTTC. The full variable domain, with the rest looked up from reference TRBV7-9 and TRBJ2-7, is DTGVSQNPRHKITKRGQNVTFRCDPISEHNRLYWYRQTLGQGPEFLTYFQNEAQLEKSRLLSDRFSAERPKGSFSTLEIQRTEQGDSAMYLCASSPGAGQGVREQYFGPGTRLTVT.

The chain employs TRBV2 and TRBJ1-1, with 10 bases lining up with TRBD1. V trimming: 8 bases; J trimming: 9 bases; junction bases outside the gene matches: 6. This CDR3 region has 12 residues. Germline CDR1 SNHLY, CDR2 FYNNEI. The CDR3 region is CASWTGGPKAFF. CDR3 coding DNA: TGTGCCAGCTGGACAGGGGGACCTAAAGCTTTCTTT. Complete variable domain (other parts from reference TRBV2 and TRBJ1-1): EPEVTQTPSHQVTQMGQEVILRCVPISNHLYFYWYRQILGQKVEFLVSFYNNEISEKSEIFDDQFSVERPDGSNFTLKIRSTKLEDSAMYFCASWTGGPKAFFGQGTRLTVV.